What follows are 24 T cell receptor beta chains derived from one specimen sequenced in a study of graft-versus-host responses after intestinal transplantation. The antigens these receptors bind are not known. Assay: immunoSEQ multiplex PCR; the TCRdb copy retains only in-frame clones and omits some. The sample lists fewer than 95,000 clones, 90% to 95% occurring once. This material consisted of unstimulated CD8+ T cells sorted from spleen or lymph node cells, taken before intestinal transplant. The source is a human donor who received an intestinal transplant.

The V gene is TRBV11-3, the J gene TRBJ1-6; unclear D gene. V was cut by 1 base and J by 0 bases, with 10 bases left in between. CDR3 length: 17 residues. The germline V gene encodes CDR1 SGHNT and CDR2 YENEEA. In nucleotides, the CDR3 is TGTGCCAGCAGCTTAGGGACTTTCAGCTCCTATAATTCACCCCTCCACTTT. As protein: CASSLGTFSSYNSPLHF. Using reference TRBV11-3 and TRBJ1-6 for the parts outside the CDR3, the full variable domain is EAGVVQSPRYKIIEKKQPVAFWCNPISGHNTLYWYLQNLGQGPELLIRYENEEAVDDSQLPKDRFSAERLKGVDSTLKIQPAELGDSAVYLCASSLGTFSSYNSPLHFGNGTRLTVT.

The chain employs TRBV2 and TRBJ2-5; D is uncertain. This CDR3 region has 12 residues. V lost 5 bases, J lost 0 bases, and 4 bases lay in between. The germline gives CDR1 SNHLY, CDR2 FYNNEI. CDR3 DNA sequence: TGTGCCAGCAGTCCGTACCAAGAGACCCAGTACTTC. It encodes CASSPYQETQYF.

J is TRBJ2-5 and V is TRBV7-9; TRBD1 might be the D (5 bases). This CDR3 has 12 residues. V was clipped by 6 bases and J by 7 bases, with 12 bases between them. In germline, CDR1 is SEHNR, CDR2 FQNEAQ (reference sequence). The CDR3, as DNA: TGTGCCAGCAGTTCTAGGGGTAGGACCCAGTACTTC. Translating it yields CASSSRGRTQYF.

This chain links TRBV20-1 with TRBJ2-1; weak D call: TRBD1 (5 bases). The CDR3 has 11 amino acids. Per germline, CDR1 DFQATT and CDR2 SNEGSKA (reference sequence). V was shortened by 3 bases and J by 6 bases, with 6 bases between the two germline ends. In DNA form, the CDR3 reads TGCAGTGCTAGGGGGCTCAATGAGCAGTTCTTC. Translation gives CSARGLNEQFF.

This sequence joins TRBV19 and TRBJ1-5; D may be TRBD1 (6 bases). CDR1 LNHDA and CDR2 SQIVND come from the germline V gene (reference sequence). The CDR3 covers 14 residues. V lost 5 bases to trimming and J lost 3 bases, with 11 bases between them. The CDR3 here is CASSLDSLNQPQHF. DNA for the CDR3: TGTGCCAGTAGTTTGGACAGCCTCAATCAGCCCCAGCATTTT.

The chain couples TRBV19 to TRBJ1-2; D uncertain. Germline CDR1 LNHDA, CDR2 SQIVND (reference sequence). The CDR3 runs to 13 residues. The germline V and J ends were trimmed by 3 bases and 6 bases, with 11 bases remaining between them. The CDR3 region is CASSMWLGDGYTF. The CDR3 DNA reads TGTGCCAGTAGTATGTGGCTTGGAGATGGCTACACCTTC.

V usage is TRBV2 and J usage is TRBJ2-5, with a tentative D call TRBD2 (6 bases). Between the trimmed V and J ends, which lost 7 bases and 2 bases, there was a span of 17 bases. The CDR3 is 15 amino acids. The germline gives CDR1 SNHLY, CDR2 FYNNEI. The CDR3 sequence is CASKLRDLPQETQYF. For the CDR3, the DNA is TGTGCCAGCAAACTCCGGGACTTACCTCAAGAGACCCAGTACTTC.

This chain's CDR3 is CASSLIQGRNYGYTF. The CDR3 bases are TGTGCCAGCAGTTTAATACAGGGGCGAAACTATGGCTACACCTTC. V is TRBV6-6 and J is TRBJ1-2, with TRBD1 identical over 7 bases. Per the germline V gene, CDR1 is MNHNY and CDR2 is SVGAGI (reference sequence). The CDR3 length is 15 residues. V gave up 4 bases and J gave up 2 bases; unmatched junction bases: 7.

The chain recombines TRBV7-9 with TRBJ1-2; D may be TRBD1 (5 bases). This CDR3 spans 13 amino acids. V dropped 8 bases and J dropped 6 bases, with 16 bases sitting between them. Germline values: CDR1 SEHNR, CDR2 FQNEAQ (reference sequence). CDR3 in amino acids: CASVDRGFDGYTF. CDR3 bases: TGTGCCAGCGTAGATCGGGGGTTCGATGGCTACACCTTC.

The chain recombines TRBV29-1 with TRBJ2-6, with D tentatively TRBD1 (6 bases). The V end lost 4 bases, the J end lost 0 bases, and 13 bases lay between the germline ends. This CDR3 has 16 residues. From germline, CDR1 is SQVTM and CDR2 ANQGSEA. The chain's CDR3 is CSVAPDSSSGANVLTF. DNA of the CDR3: TGCAGCGTTGCGCCGGACAGCAGCTCTGGGGCCAACGTCCTGACTTTC.

The chain uses TRBV15 and TRBJ2-4; D unclear. V dropped 0 bases and J dropped 5 bases, with 8 bases sitting between them. The CDR3 contains 14 residues. The germline V gene has CDR1 LNHNV and CDR2 YYDKDF (reference sequence). CDR3 loop: CATSRDRTENIQYF. Written as DNA, the CDR3 is TGTGCCACCAGCAGAGATAGAACAGAAAACATTCAGTACTTC.

The chain joins TRBV6-1 to TRBJ1-2; TRBD1 aligns across 9 bases. The germline gives CDR1 MNHNS, CDR2 SASEGT. This CDR3 has 15 residues. With V trimmed by 1 base and J by 4 bases, 4 bases remained unmatched. CDR3 DNA sequence: TGTGCCAGCAGTGAAGTACAGGGGGCGGCCTATGGCTACACCTTC. This translates into CASSEVQGAAYGYTF.

CDR3 DNA sequence: TGCGCCAGCAGCTTCCCAGAGCTGGGAGGAGATACGCAGTATTTT. It specifies CASSFPELGGDTQYF. The rearrangement uses TRBV5-1 and TRBJ2-3, with a tentative D call TRBD2 (6 bases). The CDR3 loop spans 15 amino acids. Trimming pared 2 bases from V and 5 bases from J, leaving 15 bases between. The germline gives CDR1 SGHRS, CDR2 YFSETQ.

The chain recombines TRBV5-8 with TRBJ2-3, with D tentatively TRBD2 (6 bases). The germline V and J ends were trimmed by 4 bases and 0 bases, with 15 bases remaining between them. The CDR3 contains 16 residues. Germline loops: CDR1 SGHTS, CDR2 YDEGEE. CDR3 sequence: CASSRGGDQSTDTQYF. CDR3 bases: TGTGCCAGCAGCCGGGGCGGGGACCAAAGCACAGATACGCAGTATTTT.

This rearrangement joins TRBV11-2 to TRBJ2-7; weak D call: TRBD2 (5 bases). The germline V and J ends were trimmed by 2 bases and 3 bases, with 17 bases remaining between them. The length of the CDR3 is 16 residues. CDR1 is SGHAT, CDR2 FQNNGV, per germline. In nucleotides, the CDR3 is TGTGCCAGCAGCTTATTTCTAGAGGGTCCACTCTACGAGCAGTACTTC. It specifies CASSLFLEGPLYEQYF.

The V and J genes are TRBV27 and TRBJ2-7; 10 positions match TRBD1. The CDR3 is made up of 15 amino acids. V was pared by 1 base and J by 3 bases, with 3 bases of the junction left unmatched. CDR1 and CDR2 (germline): MNHEY, SMNVEV (reference sequence). Written as DNA, the CDR3 is TGTGCCAGCAGTTTATTGGGACAGGGGTTCTACGAGCAGTACTTC. Its translation: CASSLLGQGFYEQYF.

The chain employs TRBV27 and TRBJ1-5, with D unclear. This CDR3 contains 15 residues. Germline CDR1 MNHEY, CDR2 SMNVEV (reference sequence). The V end lost 0 bases, the J end lost 4 bases, and 10 bases lay between the germline ends. CDR3 sequence: CASSLSGSWNQPQHF. The CDR3 nucleotides read TGTGCCAGCAGTTTATCTGGCAGTTGGAATCAGCCCCAGCATTTT.

The genes are TRBV29-1 and TRBJ2-1, with D perhaps TRBD2 (6 bases). Between the trimmed V and J ends, which lost 1 base and 8 bases, there was a span of 21 bases. Per germline, CDR1 SQVTM and CDR2 ANQGSEA. The CDR3 contains 16 residues. CDR3 region: CSVEGRSWGEEDEQFF. For the CDR3, the DNA is TGCAGCGTTGAAGGACGGTCATGGGGGGAAGAGGATGAGCAGTTCTTC.

The rearrangement joins TRBV27 to TRBJ2-7; the match to TRBD1 covers 7 bases. There are 14 residues in the CDR3. Germline CDR1 MNHEY, CDR2 SMNVEV (reference sequence). V gave up 3 bases and J gave up 3 bases; unmatched junction bases: 5. The CDR3 DNA reads as TGTGCCAGCAGTTTGAGGGGACAGTACTACGAGCAGTACTTC. It yields the protein CASSLRGQYYEQYF.

The rearrangement links TRBV7-2 to TRBJ2-7; the D is unclear. The germline V gene encodes CDR1 SGHTA and CDR2 FQGNSA. Trimming removed 6 bases at V and 2 bases at J, with 17 bases between. This CDR3 is 15 amino acids long. The CDR3 loop reads CASRLSVMPTYEQYF. CDR3 coding DNA: TGTGCCAGCAGACTAAGCGTTATGCCGACCTACGAGCAGTACTTC.

The chain employs TRBV7-8 and TRBJ2-1; a weak D match, TRBD1 (6 bases). There are 16 residues in the CDR3. Trimming shortened V by 6 bases and J by 8 bases, and 23 bases separated the two germline ends. Looked up from germline, CDR1 is SGHVS and CDR2 is FQNEAQ. The CDR3 sequence: CASSPTVRDTADEQFF. The CDR3 nucleotides read TGTGCCAGCAGTCCGACTGTTCGGGACACGGCGGATGAGCAGTTCTTC.

This clone appeared once. J is TRBJ2-2 and V is TRBV27; D is possibly TRBD2 (5 bases). V lost 3 bases and J lost 6, with 11 bases in between. The CDR3 consists of 14 residues. Germline V gene lookup returns CDR1 MNHEY and CDR2 SMNVEV (reference sequence). The CDR3 nucleotides read TGTGCCAGCAGTTTCGCGGGCAGCTCCGGGGAGCTGTTTTTT. Its protein is CASSFAGSSGELFF.

The J gene is TRBJ1-1, the V gene TRBV4-1; no reliable D call. The CDR3 covers 13 residues. V was clipped by 1 base and J by 5 bases, with 8 bases between them. Germline loops: CDR1 MGHRA, CDR2 YSYEKL. The CDR3 DNA reads as TGCGCCAGCAGCCAAGCTCTCGGGACTGAAGCTTTCTTT. This codes for CASSQALGTEAFF.

The chain links TRBV6-5 to TRBJ2-7, with TRBD1 identical over 9 bases. The CDR3 is 16 residues long. Germline lookup yields CDR1 MNHEY and CDR2 SVGAGI. The junction had 5 bases not matched to a gene; V was cut back by 0 bases and J by 2 bases. CDR3 amino acids: CASSYSLQGAAYEQYF. The CDR3 nucleotides read TGTGCCAGCAGTTACTCCTTACAGGGGGCGGCCTACGAGCAGTACTTC.